The source of this T cell receptor beta chain is a study of identical twins. The study, taken as a whole, reports: Conclusions came from cross-sectional statistical analysis, not from following the same donors. Models predicted less out-of-frame TCR alpha sharing in monozygotic twins than was found. Whereas memory repertoires showed no such difference, abundant cord blood beta clonotypes carried fewer insertions.

TCRdb re-derived calls from the 5' RACE reads in MiXCR, one entry per CDR3 protein. The profile shows some 330,000 distinct CDR3 sequences, 9% of them singletons. The CDR3 is 15 amino acids. Trimming removed 4 bases at V and 6 bases at J, with 17 bases between. Germline CDR1 LGHDT, CDR2 YNNKEL (reference sequence). To note about this clonotype: What it binds is not known.

The chain has TRBV3-1 and TRBJ2-3; D remains unclear. Material: naive T cells sorted from blood. This TCR was recovered from a woman in her forties or fifties in good health. In DNA, the CDR3 is TGTGCCAGCAGCCCCCCTGCCCACCCCGGGGATACGCAGTATTTT. Protein product: CASSPPAHPGDTQYF.